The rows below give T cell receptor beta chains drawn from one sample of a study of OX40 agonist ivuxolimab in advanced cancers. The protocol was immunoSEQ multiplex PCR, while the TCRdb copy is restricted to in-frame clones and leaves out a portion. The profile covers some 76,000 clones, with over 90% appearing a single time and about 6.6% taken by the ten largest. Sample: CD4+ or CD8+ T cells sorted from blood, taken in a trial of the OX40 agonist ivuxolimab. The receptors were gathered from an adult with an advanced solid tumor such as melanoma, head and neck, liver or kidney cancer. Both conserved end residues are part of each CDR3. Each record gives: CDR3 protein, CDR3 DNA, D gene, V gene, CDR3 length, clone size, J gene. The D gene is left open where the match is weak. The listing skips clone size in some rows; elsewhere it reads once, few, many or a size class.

cdr3_aa: CASSSLAGVGDTQYF
cdr3_nt: TGTGCCAGCAGCTCCCTAGCGGGGGTTGGGGATACGCAGTATTTT
d_call: TRBD2
v_call: TRBV7-9
cdr3_length: 15
clone_size: NA
j_call: TRBJ2-3

cdr3_aa: CASSFSGNTIYF
cdr3_nt: TGTGCCAGCAGCTTCTCTGGAAACACCATATATTTT
d_call: NA
v_call: TRBV7-9
cdr3_length: 12
clone_size: once
j_call: TRBJ1-3

cdr3_aa: CASSYSTGPLVYEQYF
cdr3_nt: TGTGCCAGCAGTTACTCGACAGGGCCCCTGGTCTACGAGCAGTACTTC
d_call: TRBD1
v_call: TRBV6-5
cdr3_length: 16
clone_size: NA
j_call: TRBJ2-7

cdr3_aa: CASSYDRGSGNTIYF
cdr3_nt: TGTGCCAGCAGCTATGACAGGGGTTCTGGAAACACCATATATTTT
d_call: TRBD1
v_call: TRBV11-2
cdr3_length: 15
clone_size: NA
j_call: TRBJ1-3

cdr3_aa: CASSLGRNEQFF
cdr3_nt: TGTGCCAGCAGCTTGGGACGGAATGAGCAGTTCTTC
d_call: NA
v_call: TRBV7-2
cdr3_length: 12
clone_size: NA
j_call: TRBJ2-1

cdr3_aa: CASREWMNTGELFF
cdr3_nt: TGTGCCAGCCGGGAATGGATGAACACCGGGGAGCTGTTTTTT
d_call: NA
v_call: TRBV2
cdr3_length: 14
clone_size: NA
j_call: TRBJ2-2

cdr3_aa: CASSVDNEVIDEQFF
cdr3_nt: TGTGCCAGCAGCGTAGATAACGAGGTCATCGATGAGCAGTTCTTC
d_call: NA
v_call: TRBV9
cdr3_length: 15
clone_size: NA
j_call: TRBJ2-1

cdr3_aa: CASSLRQGARDTQYF
cdr3_nt: TGCGCCAGCAGCCTAAGACAGGGGGCGAGAGATACGCAGTATTTT
d_call: TRBD1
v_call: TRBV5-1
cdr3_length: 15
clone_size: NA
j_call: TRBJ2-3

cdr3_aa: CASSEAGVEPRETQYF
cdr3_nt: TGTGCCAGCAGTGAAGCGGGGGTCGAGCCGAGGGAGACCCAGTACTTC
d_call: NA
v_call: TRBV6-1
cdr3_length: 16
clone_size: NA
j_call: TRBJ2-5

cdr3_aa: CASSLARGRETQYF
cdr3_nt: TGTGCCAGCAGCTTAGCGCGGGGCCGGGAGACCCAGTACTTC
d_call: NA
v_call: TRBV27
cdr3_length: 14
clone_size: NA
j_call: TRBJ2-5

cdr3_aa: CASSQGPGSYEQYF
cdr3_nt: TGCGCCAGCAGCCAAGGCCCCGGATCGTACGAGCAGTACTTC
d_call: NA
v_call: TRBV4-1
cdr3_length: 14
clone_size: NA
j_call: TRBJ2-7

cdr3_aa: CATSGPRKTYNEQFF
cdr3_nt: TGTGCCACCAGCGGCCCCCGAAAAACCTACAATGAGCAGTTCTTC
d_call: NA
v_call: TRBV15
cdr3_length: 15
clone_size: NA
j_call: TRBJ2-1

cdr3_aa: CASSARWAGNTIYF
cdr3_nt: TGTGCCAGCAGCGCTCGGTGGGCTGGAAACACCATATATTTT
d_call: NA
v_call: TRBV9
cdr3_length: 14
clone_size: NA
j_call: TRBJ1-3

cdr3_aa: CASSLGRGGGQPQHF
cdr3_nt: TGTGCCAGCAGCTTAGGCCGAGGAGGCGGTCAGCCCCAGCATTTT
d_call: NA
v_call: TRBV13
cdr3_length: 15
clone_size: NA
j_call: TRBJ1-5

cdr3_aa: CASSEGSRGNYGYTF
cdr3_nt: TGTGCCAGCAGTGAAGGAAGCAGGGGTAACTATGGCTACACCTTC
d_call: NA
v_call: TRBV2
cdr3_length: 15
clone_size: NA
j_call: TRBJ1-2

cdr3_aa: CSVWDYEQYF
cdr3_nt: TGCAGCGTTTGGGACTACGAGCAGTACTTC
d_call: NA
v_call: TRBV29-1
cdr3_length: 10
clone_size: NA
j_call: TRBJ2-7

cdr3_aa: CASSPGQGGNSPLHF
cdr3_nt: TGTGCCAGCTCACCGGGACAGGGCGGGAATTCACCCCTCCACTTT
d_call: TRBD1
v_call: TRBV18
cdr3_length: 15
clone_size: NA
j_call: TRBJ1-6

cdr3_aa: CASRVPGHLKTETQYF
cdr3_nt: TGTGCCAGCAGAGTTCCGGGACACTTAAAGACAGAGACCCAGTACTTC
d_call: NA
v_call: TRBV28
cdr3_length: 16
clone_size: NA
j_call: TRBJ2-5

cdr3_aa: CASRLGGQGQEKLFF
cdr3_nt: TGTGCCAGCAGACTGGGGGGACAGGGCCAAGAAAAACTGTTTTTT
d_call: TRBD1
v_call: TRBV13
cdr3_length: 15
clone_size: NA
j_call: TRBJ1-4

cdr3_aa: CAGQGGVTEAFF
cdr3_nt: TGTGCCGGACAGGGGGGAGTCACTGAAGCTTTCTTT
d_call: TRBD1
v_call: TRBV2
cdr3_length: 12
clone_size: NA
j_call: TRBJ1-1

cdr3_aa: CASSLSSGQETQYF
cdr3_nt: TGCGCCAGCAGCTTGAGTAGCGGCCAAGAGACCCAGTACTTC
d_call: NA
v_call: TRBV5-1
cdr3_length: 14
clone_size: NA
j_call: TRBJ2-5

cdr3_aa: CASRKTSSTEAFF
cdr3_nt: TGTGCCAGTCGAAAGACCTCTTCGACTGAAGCTTTCTTT
d_call: NA
v_call: TRBV2
cdr3_length: 13
clone_size: NA
j_call: TRBJ1-1

cdr3_aa: CASSPAGGGAQFF
cdr3_nt: TGTGCCAGCAGCCCTGCGGGGGGAGGCGCTCAGTTCTTC
d_call: TRBD2
v_call: TRBV4-2
cdr3_length: 13
clone_size: NA
j_call: TRBJ2-1